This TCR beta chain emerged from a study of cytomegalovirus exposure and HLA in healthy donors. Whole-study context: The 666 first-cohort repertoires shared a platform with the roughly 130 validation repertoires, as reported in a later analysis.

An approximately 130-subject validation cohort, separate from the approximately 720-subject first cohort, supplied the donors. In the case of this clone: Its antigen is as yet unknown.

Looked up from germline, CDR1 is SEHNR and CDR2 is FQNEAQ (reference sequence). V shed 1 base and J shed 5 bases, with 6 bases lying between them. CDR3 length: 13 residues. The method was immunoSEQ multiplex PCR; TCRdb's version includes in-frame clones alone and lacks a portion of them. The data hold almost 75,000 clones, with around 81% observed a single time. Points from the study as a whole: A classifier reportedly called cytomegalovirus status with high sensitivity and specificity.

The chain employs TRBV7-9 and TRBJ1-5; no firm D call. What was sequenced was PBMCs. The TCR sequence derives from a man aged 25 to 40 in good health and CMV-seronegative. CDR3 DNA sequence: TGTGCCAGCAGCTTAGGGCCCGATCAGCCCCAGCATTTT. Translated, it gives CASSLGPDQPQHF.